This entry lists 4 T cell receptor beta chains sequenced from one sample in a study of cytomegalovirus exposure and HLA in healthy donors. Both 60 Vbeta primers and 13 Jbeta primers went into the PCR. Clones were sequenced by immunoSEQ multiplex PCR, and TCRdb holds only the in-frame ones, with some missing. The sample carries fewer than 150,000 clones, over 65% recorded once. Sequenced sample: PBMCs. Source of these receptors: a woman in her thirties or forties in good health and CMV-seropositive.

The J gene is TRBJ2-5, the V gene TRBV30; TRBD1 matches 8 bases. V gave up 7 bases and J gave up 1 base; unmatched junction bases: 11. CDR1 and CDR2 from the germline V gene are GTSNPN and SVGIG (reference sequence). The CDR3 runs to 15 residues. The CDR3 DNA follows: TGTGCCTCAACTCCCACGGACAGGGTCCAAGAGACCCAGTACTTC. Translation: CASTPTDRVQETQYF.

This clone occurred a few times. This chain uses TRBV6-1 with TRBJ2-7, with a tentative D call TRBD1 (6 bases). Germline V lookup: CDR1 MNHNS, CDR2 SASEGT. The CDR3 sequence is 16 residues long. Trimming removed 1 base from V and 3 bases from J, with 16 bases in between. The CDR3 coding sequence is TGTGCCAGCAGTGAAGGAACGGACAGTAAGGGCTACGAGCAGTACTTC. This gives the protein CASSEGTDSKGYEQYF.

CDR3 residues: CATSRGGGEGSNQPQHF. The CDR3, as DNA: TGTGCCACCAGCAGAGGGGGCGGGGAGGGGAGCAATCAGCCCCAGCATTTT. The V and J genes are TRBV15 and TRBJ1-5; D might be TRBD1 (5 bases). CDR1 LNHNV and CDR2 YYDKDF come from the germline V gene (reference sequence). The V and J ends lost 1 base and 1 base respectively, with 14 bases between them. The CDR3 totals 17 residues.

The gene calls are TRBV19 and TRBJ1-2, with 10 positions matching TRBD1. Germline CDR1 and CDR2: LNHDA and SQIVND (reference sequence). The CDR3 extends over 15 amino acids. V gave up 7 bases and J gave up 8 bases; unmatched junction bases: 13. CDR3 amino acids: CASKTFPGQGGGYTF. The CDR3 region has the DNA TGTGCCAGTAAAACCTTCCCCGGACAGGGGGGAGGCTACACCTTC.